This T cell receptor beta chain emerged from a study of blood T cell repertoires in COVID-19. Study-wide background: T cells, B-cell-depleted T cells, or PBMCs provided the cDNA or gDNA that served as material.

Here immunoSEQ multiplex PCR was the method, and the copy in TCRdb shows in-frame clones only, minus some. The data contain over 150,000 clones, under 95% of them seen just once; the ten biggest clones take up approximately 0.55%. The V end was cut by 6 bases, the J end by 4 bases, with 11 bases between. The CDR3 is 13 residues long. Material for sequencing was peripheral blood. The sequence was collected from a man over 45 with acute or convalescent COVID-19. The rearrangement joins TRBV12-3 or TRBV12-4 to TRBJ2-3; D might be TRBD2 (6 bases). This CDR3 is CASRGRRADTQYF. The CDR3, as DNA: TGTGCCAGCAGGGGTAGGAGGGCAGATACGCAGTATTTT.